A selection of T cell receptor beta chains follows, all from one sample in a study of early T cells in non-severe SARS-CoV-2 infection. A single record per CDR3 protein comes from TCRdb applying MiXCR to the 5' RACE reads. The table shows 80,000 to 95,000 distinct CDR3 sequences, with around 12% occurring only once. Sequencing was performed on whole blood. These receptors all come from an adult who was a healthcare worker with PCR-confirmed SARS-CoV-2 infection or an uninfected control (not recorded which). Both conserved end residues are part of each CDR3. Each record gives: clone size, J gene, D gene, V gene, CDR3 DNA, CDR3 protein. The D gene is left open where the match is weak. The size field is filled for only some rows; it gives once, few, many or a size class.

- | TRBJ1-3 | - | TRBV7-9 | TGTGCCAGCAGCGCCACCCTGCCGGGGGTCGGAAACACCATATATTTT | CASSATLPGVGNTIYF
- | TRBJ1-2 | - | TRBV24-1 | TGTGCCACCAGTGCCCCCGGGGCAGTGGGCATTGGCTACACCTTC | CATSAPGAVGIGYTF
- | TRBJ2-7 | - | TRBV7-2 | TGTGCCAGCAGCTTAGCTCGCAGCTCCCACGAGCAGTACTTC | CASSLARSSHEQYF
many | TRBJ2-7 | - | TRBV5-4 | TGTGCCAGCAGGTCCGACCTCGGGGGTAGTTACGAGCAGTACTTC | CASRSDLGGSYEQYF
few | TRBJ2-7 | - | TRBV15 | TGTGCCACCAGCAGAGATAAGGTCGGCTCTGGCTCCTACGAGCAGTACTTC | CATSRDKVGSGSYEQYF
few | TRBJ2-3 | TRBD2 | TRBV10-3 | TGTGCCATCAGTGGCGGGAGGGCCACAGATACGCAGTATTTT | CAISGGRATDTQYF
many | TRBJ2-7 | TRBD2 | TRBV6-1 | TGTGCCAGCAGTGTAGGACTAGCGGAAACCTACGAGCAGTACTTC | CASSVGLAETYEQYF
few | TRBJ2-2 | - | TRBV24-1 | TGTGCCACCAGTGACCCTGCCGGGAGAACATTTAACACCGGGGAGCTGTTTTTT | CATSDPAGRTFNTGELFF
few | TRBJ1-4 | TRBD1 | TRBV6-6 | TGTGCCAGCAACCCGGGACAGGGGTATGAAAAACTGTTTTTT | CASNPGQGYEKLFF
few | TRBJ1-5 | TRBD1 | TRBV11-2 | TGTGCCAGCAGCCCAGAGATGGGACAGACTAATCAGCCCCAGCATTTT | CASSPEMGQTNQPQHF
few | TRBJ2-7 | TRBD1 | TRBV7-9 | TGTGCCAGCACCCCGGGGACAGGTCGTTTGGGCGAGCAGTACTTC | CASTPGTGRLGEQYF
- | TRBJ2-7 | - | TRBV5-1 | TGCGCCAGCAGCTTGGGTGGCTTTTCCTCCTACGAGCAGTACTTC | CASSLGGFSSYEQYF
- | TRBJ1-5 | - | TRBV19 | TGTGCCAGTACCCAGTCAGGGACGAGCAATCAGCCCCAGCATTTT | CASTQSGTSNQPQHF
- | TRBJ2-7 | - | TRBV3-1 | TGTGCCAGCAGCCAAGATAGGGCGAGGGTCTACGAGCAGTACTTC | CASSQDRARVYEQYF
few | TRBJ2-7 | - | TRBV6-6 | TGTGCCAGCAGTCTGACTCGGGCCCACGAGCAGTACTTC | CASSLTRAHEQYF
- | TRBJ2-7 | TRBD1 | TRBV5-6 | TGTGCCAGCAGCCCCTGGGACAGGGCCTACGAGCAGTACTTC | CASSPWDRAYEQYF
few | TRBJ1-5 | TRBD1 | TRBV20-1 | TGCAGTGCTAGAGATGGGACAGGGAGGCATCAGCCCCAGCATTTT | CSARDGTGRHQPQHF